This section outlines one T cell receptor beta chain sequence together with its context. Each CDR3 protein gets one entry in TCRdb, which reprocessed the 5' RACE reads and gives no DNA. In all, the sample yields a few hundred thousand distinct CDR3 sequences. This record belongs to a study of T cells expressing NK-cell markers. This clonotype was sampled from a woman aged 50 to 60 in good health. Input material: blood T cells: a sorted CD56 or NKG2C T cell subset, CD4+ or CD8+ T cells, or bulk PBMC T cells (not recorded which).

The CDR3 sequence: CASSLAPSRSNEQFF. The chain carries TRBV7-7 and TRBJ2-1. Germline loops: CDR1 SSHAT, CDR2 FNYEAQ (reference sequence). This CDR3 has 15 residues.